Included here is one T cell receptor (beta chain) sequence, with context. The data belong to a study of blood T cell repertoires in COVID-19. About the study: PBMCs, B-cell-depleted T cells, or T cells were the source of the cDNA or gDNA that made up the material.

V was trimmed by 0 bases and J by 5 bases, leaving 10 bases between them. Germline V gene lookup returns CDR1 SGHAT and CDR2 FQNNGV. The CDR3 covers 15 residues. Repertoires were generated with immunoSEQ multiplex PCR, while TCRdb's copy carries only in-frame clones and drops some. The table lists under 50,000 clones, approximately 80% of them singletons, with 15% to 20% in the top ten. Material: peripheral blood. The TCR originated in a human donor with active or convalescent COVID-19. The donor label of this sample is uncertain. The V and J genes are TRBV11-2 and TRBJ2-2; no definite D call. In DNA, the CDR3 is TGTGCCAGCAGCTTAGATTGGAGTGGGACCGGGGAGCTGTTTTTT. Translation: CASSLDWSGTGELFF.